This T cell receptor (beta chain) was sequenced in a study of CD8 T cells in ankylosing spondylitis. Concerning this clonotype itself: Its antigen is still unknown.

TCRdb re-called the 5' RACE reads through MiXCR, storing one row per CDR3 protein. This repertoire shows about 260,000 distinct CDR3 sequences, 20% found once; its top ten account for roughly 7.4%. Overall study findings and caveats: Blood from ankylosing spondylitis patients appeared to carry a characteristic roughly 8-variant TCR beta motif. Reportedly, significant enrichment of disease-linked clones occurred in matched ankylosing spondylitis synovial fluid.

CDR3 length: 11 amino acids. The germline V and J ends were trimmed by 2 bases and 2 bases, with 3 bases remaining between them. Germline V gene sequence: CDR1 GTSNPN, CDR2 SVGIG (reference sequence). Sequenced sample: blood, either unsorted or a sorted T cell fraction (not recorded which). The TCR originated in a male donor with ankylosing spondylitis or in good health (not recorded which). V gene TRBV30 combines with J gene TRBJ1-1, with no clear D. As DNA, the CDR3 is TGTGCCTGGAGTACAAACACTGAAGCTTTCTTT. Translated: CAWSTNTEAFF.